The sequence of this T cell receptor (delta chain) was determined in a study of Vδ1+ human thymocytes. CDR1 is TSWWSYY and CDR2 is QGS in the germline V gene. Deletions cut 2 bases from V and 2 bases from J, with 39 bases between. The CDR3 sequence is 24 residues long. Study outcomes and limitations: In the thymus, TRG and TRD repertoires looked highly polyclonal with Gaussian CDR3 lengths.

The template was reverse-transcribed extracted RNA. The CDR3 regions were amplified by multiplex PCR from V-gene primers to a constant-region primer. TCRdb re-called the multiplex PCR reads through CATT. Of tens of thousands of delta-chain clones in the sample, more than 15% were seen once. Regarding this clone: Its antigen is as yet unknown.

Specimen: Vdelta1+ gamma-delta thymocytes from the thymus. The subset denotes: FACS-sorted CD3+ TCRalphabeta- TCRVdelta1+ TCRVdelta2- thymocytes. This TCR was recovered from a boy under two years old who had congenital heart surgery. This rearrangement joins TRDV1 to TRDJ1, with D tentatively TRDD3 (5 bases). The CDR3 region is CALGETFITGSPDDQGKITDKLIF. CDR3 DNA sequence: TGTGCTCTTGGGGAAACTTTCATCACCGGGTCCCCTGACGATCAGGGGAAGATAACCGATAAACTCATCTTT.